This passage covers 30 T cell receptor beta chains from one sample sequenced in a study of OX40 agonist ivuxolimab in advanced cancers. Profiled with immunoSEQ multiplex PCR; TCRdb holds only in-frame clones, not every one. The top ten hold just over 2% of the sample, which has 99,000 or so clones, 90% to 97% seen once. Sample: CD4+ or CD8+ T cells sorted from blood, taken in a trial of the OX40 agonist ivuxolimab. The receptor source for this set is an adult with an advanced solid tumor such as melanoma, head and neck, liver or kidney cancer.

CDR3 region: CASSPGTASLPLHF. CDR3 nucleotide sequence: TGTGCCAGCAGTCCCGGGACCGCGTCTTTACCCCTCCACTTT. The chain couples TRBV6-5 to TRBJ1-6; a weak D match, TRBD1 (5 bases). This CDR3 comprises 14 residues. Germline V lookup: CDR1 MNHEY, CDR2 SVGAGI. Trimming cost V 5 bases and J 12 bases, with 17 bases left between them.

The chain recombines TRBV19 with TRBJ2-7, with D perhaps TRBD1 (6 bases). Looked up from germline, CDR1 is LNHDA and CDR2 is SQIVND (reference sequence). Between the trimmed V and J ends, which lost 3 bases and 4 bases, there was a span of 16 bases. CDR3 size: 15 residues. The CDR3 sequence is CASSIQGTEAYEQYF. The CDR3 nucleotides are TGTGCCAGTAGTATCCAGGGGACCGAGGCTTACGAGCAGTACTTC.

This clone was detected only a few times. The chain recombines TRBV25-1 with TRBJ1-2, with D possibly matching TRBD1 (5 bases). CDR3 size: 12 residues. Germline V CDR1 and CDR2: MGHDK, SYGVNS. V lost 3 bases and J 5 bases, leaving 7 bases between the germline ends. The CDR3 reads CASSDDRYGYTF. CDR3 in DNA: TGTGCCAGCAGTGACGACAGATATGGCTACACCTTC.

The chain recombines TRBV27 with TRBJ2-1; no clear D. The CDR3 length is 13 residues. CDR1 and CDR2 from the germline V gene are MNHEY and SMNVEV (reference sequence). Trimming took off 2 bases at V and 4 bases at J, with 6 bases between the two ends. As DNA, the CDR3 is TGTGCCAGCAGTTTAGCGCGGTACAATGAGCAGTTCTTC. Its translation: CASSLARYNEQFF.

V usage is TRBV30 and J usage is TRBJ2-5; TRBD1 might be the D (6 bases). This CDR3 spans 15 amino acids. Trimming took 0 bases from V and 5 from J, leaving 16 bases between them. CDR1 is GTSNPN and CDR2 is SVGIG in the germline V gene (reference sequence). CDR3 sequence: CAWSVLQGWGETQYF. The CDR3 DNA follows: TGTGCCTGGAGTGTACTCCAGGGGTGGGGGGAGACCCAGTACTTC. The full variable domain, its missing parts supplied by reference TRBV30 and TRBJ2-5, is SQTIHQWPATLVQPVGSPLSLECTVEGTSNPNLYWYRQAAGRGLQLLFYSVGIGQISSEVPQNLSASRPQDRQFILSSKKLLLSDSGFYLCAWSVLQGWGETQYFGPGTRLLVL.

The V gene is TRBV2, the J gene TRBJ2-2, with TRBD1 matching over 8 bases. After removal of 4 bases from V and 6 bases from J, the junction contained 4 bases not matched to a gene. The length of the CDR3 is 14 residues. Germline V gene lookup returns CDR1 SNHLY and CDR2 FYNNEI. CDR3 sequence reads: CASSAGQGAGELFF. As DNA, the CDR3 is TGTGCCAGCAGTGCCGGACAGGGAGCCGGGGAGCTGTTTTTT.

This clone was seen only once. The V and J genes are TRBV5-1 and TRBJ2-7; 10 nucleotides align to TRBD2. The J segment lost 0 bases and the V segment lost 6 bases, leaving 9 bases of the junction unmatched. The CDR3 has 16 amino acids. Germline CDR1 and CDR2: SGHRS and YFSETQ. The CDR3 nucleotides read TGCGCCAGCACGGCTAGCGGGGGCACGAGCTCCTACGAGCAGTACTTC. Translated, it gives CASTASGGTSSYEQYF.

The rearrangement uses TRBV12-5 and TRBJ1-1; 8 bases line up with TRBD1. Germline assignment: CDR1 LGHNT and CDR2 FRNRAP. The length of the CDR3 is 14 residues. The V segment lost 5 bases and the J segment 5 bases; nucleotides outside the gene matches: 7. CDR3 loop: CASGPRTGRTEAFF. The CDR3 DNA reads TGTGCTAGTGGTCCGCGGACAGGGAGGACTGAAGCTTTCTTT. Supplemented by reference TRBV12-5 and TRBJ1-1, the full variable domain reads DARVTQTPRHKVTEMGQEVTMRCQPILGHNTVFWYRQTMMQGLELLAYFRNRAPLDDSGMPKDRFSAEMPDATLATLKIQPSEPRDSAVYFCASGPRTGRTEAFFGQGTRLTVV.

This chain connects TRBV5-5 to TRBJ1-2; no reliable D call. CDR1 is SGHKS, CDR2 YYEKEE, per germline (reference sequence). The CDR3 has 14 residues. Deletions cut 2 bases from V and 5 bases from J, with 13 bases between. The CDR3, as DNA: TGTGCCAGCAGCTTCGACGGGGAGTGGTATGGCTACACCTTC. Translated: CASSFDGEWYGYTF.

The V gene is TRBV4-3, the J gene TRBJ1-4; D may be TRBD1 (6 bases). V lost 0 bases to trimming and J lost 8 bases, with 19 bases between them. Per germline, CDR1 LGHNA and CDR2 YSLEER. This CDR3 is 17 amino acids long. CDR3 loop: CASSQDPGGAGDEKLFF. CDR3 bases: TGCGCCAGCAGCCAAGATCCCGGGGGGGCCGGAGACGAAAAACTGTTTTTT.

This sequence joins TRBV19 and TRBJ1-4; TRBD1 agrees at 7 bases. The CDR3 is 16 residues long. V lost 5 bases and J lost 6; bases outside the gene matches: 12. Looked up from germline, CDR1 is LNHDA and CDR2 is SQIVND (reference sequence). In DNA form, the CDR3 reads TGTGCCAGTAGTCCGGGACAGCAACCCCTTGATGAAAAACTGTTTTTT. Its protein is CASSPGQQPLDEKLFF.

V and J are TRBV11-2 and TRBJ2-7, with TRBD2 matching 7 bases. The V gene end was trimmed by 6 bases and the J gene end by 5 bases; junction bases not matched to a gene: 13. This CDR3 is built from 15 residues. The germline V gene encodes CDR1 SGHAT and CDR2 FQNNGV. The CDR3, as DNA: TGTGCCAGCAGTTCCCTTCTGGGGGGGATCCACGAGCAGTACTTC. It codes for CASSSLLGGIHEQYF.

The rearrangement links TRBV18 to TRBJ2-7; D gene uncertain. The CDR3 contains 13 residues. Germline V CDR1 and CDR2: KGHSH, LQKENI. V was clipped by 2 bases and J by 2 bases, with 7 bases between them. In nucleotides, the CDR3 is TGTGCCAGCTCACCAGACATTACCTACGAGCAGTACTTC. Its protein product is CASSPDITYEQYF.

The CDR3 DNA is TGTGCCAGCATCAACTGGGGAGGCTACACCTTC. Its protein is CASINWGGYTF. The rearrangement uses TRBV2 and TRBJ1-2; D gene uncertain. The CDR3 is 11 residues long. Germline assignment: CDR1 SNHLY and CDR2 FYNNEI. Trimming cost V 7 bases and J 8 bases, with 11 bases left between them.

The chain recombines TRBV29-1 with TRBJ1-4; D uncertain. Trimming shortened V by 4 bases and J by 7 bases, and 7 bases separated the two germline ends. Per the germline V gene, CDR1 is SQVTM and CDR2 is ANQGSEA. The CDR3 consists of 11 residues. CDR3 region: CSVGGSEKLFF. The CDR3 nucleotides read TGCAGCGTTGGCGGCAGTGAAAAACTGTTTTTT.

This rearrangement joins TRBV6-5 to TRBJ2-4, with 7 bases fitting TRBD2. This CDR3 spans 15 amino acids. The germline gives CDR1 MNHEY, CDR2 SVGAGI. Trimming at V came to 7 bases and at J to 4 bases, leaving 10 bases not matched to a gene. The CDR3 nucleotides are TGTGCCAGCACTCAAACGGGGGGACCTAAAAACATTCAGTACTTC. Its translation is CASTQTGGPKNIQYF.

This rearrangement joins TRBV25-1 to TRBJ1-2; tentative D call: TRBD1 (5 bases). The CDR3 length is 15 residues. Trimming pared 5 bases from V and 5 bases from J, leaving 18 bases between. Germline assignment: CDR1 MGHDK and CDR2 SYGVNS. As DNA, the CDR3 is TGTGCCAGCAGTCCCCCCGGGGAGGGGAGTTATGGCTACACCTTC. Its translation: CASSPPGEGSYGYTF.

This rearrangement joins TRBV4-2 to TRBJ1-5; D perhaps matches TRBD1 (6 bases). Germline assignment: CDR1 LGHNA and CDR2 YNFKEQ. This CDR3 has 16 amino acids. V was pared by 0 bases and J by 7 bases, with 16 bases between. CDR3 sequence: CASSQDLSGGRQPQHF. The CDR3 nucleotides are TGTGCCAGCAGCCAAGATCTGTCCGGGGGCCGGCAGCCCCAGCATTTT.

J is TRBJ2-2 and V is TRBV13; no clear D gene. This CDR3 has 13 residues. The germline V and J ends were trimmed by 5 bases and 4 bases, with 8 bases remaining between them. Germline-derived CDR1 and CDR2 are PRHDT and FYEKMQ (reference sequence). CDR3 in DNA: TGTGCCAGCAGCCCTCGTGGCACCGGGGAGCTGTTTTTT. It specifies CASSPRGTGELFF.

V usage is TRBV27 and J usage is TRBJ2-6; 8 nucleotides agree with TRBD2. The J segment lost 0 bases and the V segment lost 5 bases, leaving 9 bases of the junction unmatched. The CDR3 totals 18 residues. Germline V CDR1 and CDR2: MNHEY, SMNVEV (reference sequence). The CDR3, as DNA: TGTGCCAGCAGTCCATTCCTAGCGGGTGACTCTGGGGCCAACGTCCTGACTTTC. Translated, it gives CASSPFLAGDSGANVLTF.

The chain employs TRBV5-6 and TRBJ1-2; D gene unclear. The V gene's germline CDR1 is SGHDT and CDR2 YYEEEE. V lost 4 bases, J lost 6 bases, and 22 bases lay in between. The CDR3 loop spans 16 amino acids. The CDR3 DNA is TGTGCCAGCAGCCACCGGCCCGCAGGAGTTATGAATGGCTACACCTTC. It translates to CASSHRPAGVMNGYTF. The variable domain in full, completed from reference TRBV5-6 and TRBJ1-2, reads DAGVTQSPTHLIKTRGQQVTLRCSPKSGHDTVSWYQQALGQGPQFIFQYYEEEERQRGNFPDRFSGHQFPNYSSELNVNALLLGDSALYLCASSHRPAGVMNGYTFGSGTRLTVV.

The chain joins TRBV27 to TRBJ2-2; TRBD2 aligns across 11 bases. This CDR3 contains 17 residues. Trimming cost V 6 bases and J 2 bases; bases outside gene matches: 8. The V gene's germline CDR1 is MNHEY and CDR2 SMNVEV (reference sequence). CDR3 sequence reads: CASSPLLAGANTGELFF. In DNA form, the CDR3 reads TGTGCCAGCAGCCCCCTACTAGCGGGGGCAAACACCGGGGAGCTGTTTTTT.

The V gene is TRBV4-3, the J gene TRBJ1-5; possible D gene TRBD1, 5 bases. Trimming cost V 0 bases and J 5 bases, with 11 bases left between them. This CDR3 is built from 15 residues. Germline CDR1 LGHNA, CDR2 YSLEER. CDR3 in DNA: TGCGCCAGCAGCCAAGACAGGGAGCATGATCAGCCCCAGCATTTT. It codes for CASSQDREHDQPQHF.

The rearrangement uses TRBV28 and TRBJ2-7; D may be TRBD2 (7 bases). The CDR3 covers 16 residues. Trimming cost V 0 bases and J 4 bases, with 16 bases left between them. Germline-derived CDR1 and CDR2 are MDHEN and SYDVKM. For the CDR3, the DNA is TGTGCCAGCAGTTTATGGAGGGGGGGAGCCGATTACGAGCAGTACTTC. It encodes CASSLWRGGADYEQYF. Full variable domain (missing parts from reference TRBV28 and TRBJ2-7): DVKVTQSSRYLVKRTGEKVFLECVQDMDHENMFWYRQDPGLGLRLIYFSYDVKMKEKGDIPEGYSVSREKKERFSLILESASTNQTSMYLCASSLWRGGADYEQYFGPGTRLTVT.

The chain couples TRBV6-5 to TRBJ1-5; D not certain. The CDR3 loop spans 15 amino acids. Trimming left V 8 bases short and J 0 bases short, with 14 bases between. Germline V CDR1 and CDR2: MNHEY, SVGAGI. CDR3 bases: TGTGCCAGCCGCCCGGGCGACTATAGCAATCAGCCCCAGCATTTT. This translates into CASRPGDYSNQPQHF.

Only one count was recorded for this clone. The chain carries TRBV29-1 and TRBJ2-5; tentative D call: TRBD1 (5 bases). The V and J ends lost 7 bases and 3 bases respectively, with 12 bases between them. The CDR3 is 12 residues long. Germline CDR1 and CDR2: SQVTM and ANQGSEA. The CDR3 region is CSGKGNKETQYF. The CDR3 bases are TGCAGCGGGAAGGGGAATAAAGAGACCCAGTACTTC.

V is TRBV7-7 and J is TRBJ2-5; D remains ambiguous. Germline V gene data show CDR1 as SSHAT and CDR2 as FNYEAQ (reference sequence). Trimming cost V 3 bases and J 1 base, with 12 bases left between them. The CDR3 length is 15 residues. The DNA of the CDR3 is TGTGCCAGCAGCTTGGGATCAGGAATCCAAGAGACCCAGTACTTC. This gives the protein CASSLGSGIQETQYF.

This sequence joins TRBV4-3 and TRBJ2-7, with 8 bases aligning to TRBD1. The CDR3 runs to 15 residues. J was trimmed by 3 bases and V by 5 bases; bases with no gene match: 9. Germline CDR1 and CDR2: LGHNA and YSLEER. CDR3 coding DNA: TGCGCCAGCAGCTCCCGACAGGGGATACACTACGAGCAGTACTTC. Its protein product is CASSSRQGIHYEQYF.

This clone showed up just once. The genes are TRBV19 and TRBJ2-3, with D perhaps TRBD1 or TRBD2 (5 bases each). The CDR3 contains 15 residues. CDR1 and CDR2 from the germline V gene are LNHDA and SQIVND (reference sequence). V was trimmed by 1 base and J by 3 bases, leaving 11 bases between them. For the CDR3, the DNA is TGTGCCAGTAGTATAGGCTCCTGGGGGACAGATACGCAGTATTTT. Its translation: CASSIGSWGTDTQYF.

This chain connects TRBV9 to TRBJ1-2; D not resolved. The CDR3 is 15 residues long. Germline V CDR1 and CDR2: SGDLS, YYNGEE. The V end lost 7 bases, the J end lost 4 bases, and 20 bases lay between the germline ends. The CDR3 loop reads CASAKRYSKTYGYTF. The CDR3 DNA follows: TGTGCCAGCGCTAAAAGGTACTCAAAGACCTATGGCTACACCTTC.